This T cell receptor beta chain was sequenced in a study of PD-1 blockade in classical Hodgkin lymphoma. Germline V gene sequence: CDR1 KGHSH, CDR2 LQKENI. Unmatched junction bases numbered 17, after V lost 6 bases and J lost 6 bases. The CDR3 sequence is 18 residues long. The time point: newly diagnosed, previously untreated cHL patient sample. This clone came up once. Here immunoSEQ multiplex PCR was the method, and the copy in TCRdb shows in-frame clones only, minus some. The sample holds approximately 17,000 clones, about nine tenths seen once. Sequencing used peripheral blood mononuclear cells (PBMCs). The rearrangement uses TRBV18 and TRBJ1-4, with TRBD1 identical over 9 bases. This receptor was taken from a human donor with classical Hodgkin lymphoma. CDR3: CASSRRGQGSSWDEKLFF. The CDR3 DNA is TGTGCCAGCTCTCGACGAGGACAGGGGAGTAGTTGGGATGAAAAACTGTTTTTT.